The clone carrying this T cell receptor beta chain came up a few times. In the authors' methods: Using reference gene primer amplification, nucleated cell counts were estimated. Profiling relied on immunoSEQ multiplex PCR, and the TCRdb table lists in-frame clones only, not all of them. Clone size and V and J calls were adopted from that table, with D and trimming inferred from the DNA. The profile shows fewer than 200,000 clones, 88% of them singletons. This sample was included in a study of blood T cell repertoires in COVID-19. Overall study: The samples span acute and convalescent COVID-19 from the United States, Italy and Spain. Nucleic acid was either cDNA or gDNA, and it came from T cells, B-cell-depleted T cells, or PBMCs.

This TCR derives from a man aged 60-69 years with acute or convalescent COVID-19. The specimen sequenced was peripheral blood.

CDR3 sequence: CASRAYNEQFF. CDR3 DNA: TGTGCCAGCAGAGCATACAATGAGCAGTTCTTC. This chain connects TRBV6-5 to TRBJ2-1; no definite D call. The germline V and J ends were trimmed by 6 bases and 4 bases, with 4 bases remaining between them. CDR3 length: 11 amino acids. Germline V gene sequence: CDR1 MNHEY, CDR2 SVGAGI.